One and the same sample provided the 27 T cell receptor beta chains below, sequenced in a study of identical twins. TCRdb re-called the 5' RACE reads through MiXCR, storing one row per CDR3 protein. The data hold 350,000 or so distinct CDR3 sequences, with around an eighth observed a single time. This sample was also put to use in a study of yellow fever vaccine responses in identical twins.

Sequenced sample: CD8+ T cells sorted from blood. The receptors originated from a woman aged 18-29 years in good health.

This clonotype was recorded at least ten times. CDR3 sequence reads: CASSLEGLWFEQFF. DNA for the CDR3: TGTGCCAGCAGCTTGGAGGGTCTCTGGTTTGAGCAGTTCTTC. The rearrangement joins TRBV5-6 to TRBJ2-1; D gene uncertain. Germline V gene sequence: CDR1 SGHDT, CDR2 YYEEEE. The CDR3 totals 14 residues. The V end lost 0 bases, the J end lost 9 bases, and 13 bases lay between the germline ends.

As for this clonotype: This sequence may be a read error, since a much larger clone differs from it by one base. This chain joins TRBV12-3 or TRBV12-4 and TRBJ1-5; D might be TRBD1 (5 bases). The CDR3 has 16 residues. The CDR3 nucleotides read TGTGCCAGCAGTTTGTTCGGGCGACTGGACAATCAGCCCCGGCATTTT. Protein product: CASSLFGRLDNQPRHF.

The chain recombines TRBV20-1 with TRBJ2-1, with a weak D call TRBD1 (5 bases). Trimming took off 7 bases at V and 3 bases at J, with 13 bases between the two ends. CDR1 DFQATT and CDR2 SNEGSKA come from the germline V gene (reference sequence). The CDR3 has 13 residues. DNA for the CDR3: TGCAGTGTACCCAGGGCAGACTACAATGAGCAGTTCTTC. This encodes CSVPRADYNEQFF.

The chain carries TRBV9 and TRBJ2-1; D unclear. The germline gives CDR1 SGDLS, CDR2 YYNGEE. The CDR3 length is 11 residues. The V gene lost 4 bases and the J gene lost 10 bases, with 9 bases spanning the gap. CDR3 nucleotide sequence: TGTGCCAGCAGCCCGGCTACGGAGCAGTTCTTC. It encodes CASSPATEQFF.

At least ten counts were recorded for this clonotype. This rearrangement joins TRBV2 to TRBJ2-7; D is possibly TRBD2 (5 bases). V was clipped by 2 bases and J by 7 bases, with 9 bases between them. CDR1 and CDR2 from the germline V gene are SNHLY and FYNNEI. The CDR3 sequence is 12 residues long. The CDR3 sequence: CASSERGREQYV. CDR3 coding DNA: TGTGCCAGCAGTGAACGGGGTAGGGAGCAGTACGTC.

This clonotype was seen only a few times. This rearrangement joins TRBV6-4 to TRBJ2-1, with a tentative D call TRBD2 (6 bases). V was trimmed by 3 bases and J by 3 bases, leaving 12 bases between them. CDR1 is MRHNA, CDR2 SNTAGT, per germline. This CDR3 has 15 residues. Here the CDR3 reads CASSDSVGGYNEQFF. The CDR3 region has the DNA TGTGCCAGCAGTGATTCGGTGGGGGGCTACAATGAGCAGTTCTTC.

With regard to this clonotype: Relative to the germline gene, one junction end is altered; a read error may explain this. This chain links TRBV12-3 or TRBV12-4 with TRBJ2-1; D call uncertain. This CDR3 comprises 11 residues. The CDR3 loop reads CASSIAGEQFF. The CDR3 DNA reads as TGTGCCAGCAGTATAGCCGGTGAGCAGTTCTTC.

This clonotype occurred a few times. The chain links TRBV28 to TRBJ2-1; D is uncertain. The germline V and J ends were trimmed by 3 bases and 8 bases, with 14 bases remaining between them. The CDR3 totals 14 residues. Germline CDR1 MDHEN, CDR2 SYDVKM. CDR3 DNA sequence: TGTGCCAGCAGTTTGAACCCTACGGTAGATGAGCAGTTCTTC. Its protein is CASSLNPTVDEQFF. Using reference TRBV28 and TRBJ2-1 for the parts outside the CDR3, the full variable domain is DVKVTQSSRYLVKRTGEKVFLECVQDMDHENMFWYRQDPGLGLRLIYFSYDVKMKEKGDIPEGYSVSREKKERFSLILESASTNQTSMYLCASSLNPTVDEQFFGPGTRLTVL.

The chain has TRBV4-1 and TRBJ2-7; D perhaps matches TRBD1 (6 bases). The CDR3 consists of 17 residues. The V gene lost 1 base and the J gene lost 3 bases, with 19 bases spanning the gap. Germline CDR1 and CDR2: MGHRA and YSYEKL. CDR3 DNA sequence: TGCGCCAGCAGCCAAGGGACAGAGTATGCCGGCCGCTACGAGCAGTACTTC. It specifies CASSQGTEYAGRYEQYF.

The chain carries TRBV10-2 and TRBJ2-7; D unresolved. The CDR3 runs to 12 residues. Looked up from germline, CDR1 is WSHSY and CDR2 is SAAADI. Trimming pared 3 bases from V and 1 base from J, leaving 4 bases between. The CDR3 is CASSEPSYEQYV. DNA for the CDR3: TGCGCCAGCAGTGAACCGTCCTACGAGCAGTACGTC.

The V and J genes are TRBV28 and TRBJ2-3; 10 bases line up with TRBD1. This CDR3 spans 20 amino acids. V lost 3 bases and J lost 5; bases outside the gene matches: 20. Per germline, CDR1 MDHEN and CDR2 SYDVKM. For the CDR3, the DNA is TGTGCCAGCAGTTTCCGGTCGGGACAGGGGAAGGCCAAGGACGAAGATACGCAGTATTTT. This gives the protein CASSFRSGQGKAKDEDTQYF.

The V gene is TRBV24-1, the J gene TRBJ2-1; D perhaps matches TRBD1 (5 bases). The germline V gene encodes CDR1 KGHDR and CDR2 SFDVKD. The V end was cut by 10 bases, the J end by 7 bases, with 25 bases between. The CDR3 has 16 amino acids. The CDR3: CATSHRQSSFLNEQFF. Here the CDR3 DNA reads TGTGCCACGTCCCACCGACAGTCTTCTTTTTTGAATGAGCAGTTCTTC.

The V and J genes are TRBV7-8 and TRBJ1-4; D is possibly TRBD1 (6 bases). CDR1 and CDR2 (germline): SGHVS, FQNEAQ. The CDR3 sequence is 14 residues long. Deletions cut 5 bases from V and 8 bases from J, with 15 bases between. The CDR3 DNA reads as TGTGCCAGCAGCCTATCCGGGACACGCGAAAAACTGTTTTTT. Its protein is CASSLSGTREKLFF.

This clonotype was seen at least ten times. The chain links TRBV12-3 or TRBV12-4 to TRBJ1-2, with TRBD1 matching 8 bases. The trim removed 1 base at V and 7 bases at J, leaving 5 bases unmatched. The CDR3 is 14 residues long. The CDR3 bases are TGTGCCAGCAGTTTAGGTCCAGGGGGCCCTGGCTACACCTTC. Its protein product is CASSLGPGGPGYTF.

The chain carries TRBV27 and TRBJ1-2, with TRBD1 identical over 9 bases. Germline CDR1 and CDR2: MNHEY and SMNVEV (reference sequence). The CDR3 sequence is 16 residues long. V lost 4 bases to trimming and J lost 4 bases; unmatched junction nucleotides: 10. CDR3 sequence: CASSSINRGQVYGYTF. CDR3 nucleotide sequence: TGTGCCAGCAGTTCGATCAACAGGGGGCAAGTCTATGGCTACACCTTC.

At least ten counts were recorded for this clonotype. This chain connects TRBV29-1 to TRBJ2-1, with no clear D. CDR1 and CDR2 from the germline V gene are SQVTM and ANQGSEA. Deletions cut 0 bases from V and 15 bases from J, with 9 bases between. This CDR3 contains 10 residues. CDR3 loop: CSVEDSRPFF. For the CDR3, the DNA is TGCAGCGTTGAAGATTCAAGACCGTTCTTC.

The sample holds a few counts of this clonotype. The chain employs TRBV28 and TRBJ2-5; tentative D call: TRBD1 (5 bases). The CDR3 totals 13 residues. V lost 3 bases and J lost 4, with 9 bases in between. The V gene's germline CDR1 is MDHEN and CDR2 SYDVKM. The CDR3 sequence is CASSFPGSETQYF. CDR3 nucleotides: TGTGCCAGCAGTTTTCCAGGGTCAGAGACCCAGTACTTC.

This clonotype was seen a few times. CDR3 DNA: TGTGCCAGCAGCGTAGGACAACAGAACACTGAAGCTTTCTTT. This sequence encodes CASSVGQQNTEAFF. The chain uses TRBV9 and TRBJ1-1; D is unresolved. V lost 0 bases, J lost 1 base, and 7 bases lay in between. CDR3 length: 14 residues. Germline V gene sequence: CDR1 SGDLS, CDR2 YYNGEE. Full variable domain (missing parts from reference TRBV9 and TRBJ1-1): DSGVTQTPKHLITATGQRVTLRCSPRSGDLSVYWYQQSLDQGLQFLIQYYNGEERAKGNILERFSAQQFPDLHSELNLSSLELGDSALYFCASSVGQQNTEAFFGQGTRLTVV.

The gene calls are TRBV7-9 and TRBJ2-5; no clear D gene. V was trimmed by 7 bases and J by 5 bases, leaving 14 bases between them. The CDR3 totals 13 residues. Germline assignment: CDR1 SEHNR and CDR2 FQNEAQ (reference sequence). This CDR3 reads CASTPSFMETQYF. The DNA for the CDR3 is TGTGCCAGCACCCCCTCGTTTATGGAGACCCAGTACTTC.

The sample holds a few counts of this clonotype. The chain couples TRBV11-3 to TRBJ2-3; D may be TRBD1 or TRBD2 (5 bases each). Trimming removed 4 bases from V and 0 bases from J, with 17 bases in between. Germline V gene data show CDR1 as SGHNT and CDR2 as YENEEA. The CDR3 totals 17 residues. Here the CDR3 DNA reads TGTGCCAGCAGCTACTGGGGGTATGAGACGAGCACAGATACGCAGTATTTT. Residues: CASSYWGYETSTDTQYF. Full variable domain (outside the CDR3, taken from reference TRBV11-3 and TRBJ2-3): EAGVVQSPRYKIIEKKQPVAFWCNPISGHNTLYWYLQNLGQGPELLIRYENEEAVDDSQLPKDRFSAERLKGVDSTLKIQPAELGDSAVYLCASSYWGYETSTDTQYFGPGTRLTVL.

This clonotype has more than one count but fewer than ten. The J gene is TRBJ2-1, the V gene TRBV4-2, with D tentatively TRBD1 (5 bases). V was shortened by 6 bases and J by 8 bases, with 17 bases between the two germline ends. The V gene's germline CDR1 is LGHNA and CDR2 YNFKEQ. The CDR3 runs 14 residues. CDR3 protein: CASRGFGALDEQFF. The CDR3, as DNA: TGTGCCAGCAGGGGTTTTGGGGCGTTAGATGAGCAGTTCTTC.

V is TRBV15 and J is TRBJ2-5, with 7 bases that match TRBD1. This CDR3 has 14 residues. Germline V gene data show CDR1 as LNHNV and CDR2 as YYDKDF (reference sequence). The J segment lost 6 bases and the V segment lost 2 bases, leaving 6 bases of the junction unmatched. This CDR3 is CATSRKDRQQTQYF. In nucleotides, the CDR3 is TGTGCCACCAGCAGAAAGGACAGGCAGCAGACCCAGTACTTC. Supplemented by reference TRBV15 and TRBJ2-5, the full variable domain reads DAMVIQNPRYQVTQFGKPVTLSCSQTLNHNVMYWYQQKSSQAPKLLFHYYDKDFNNEADTPDNFQSRRPNTSFCFLDIRSPGLGDTAMYLCATSRKDRQQTQYFGPGTRLLVL.

V usage is TRBV4-1 and J usage is TRBJ2-3; D is ambiguous. Germline V lookup: CDR1 MGHRA, CDR2 YSYEKL. Between the trimmed V and J ends, which lost 0 bases and 1 base, there was a span of 11 bases. CDR3 length equals 16 residues. In nucleotides, the CDR3 is TGCGCCAGCAGCCAAGATCCCTCCCCTGGCACAGATACGCAGTATTTT. Its protein product is CASSQDPSPGTDTQYF.

In the case of this clonotype: A junction end diverges from the germline sequence, so it may reflect a read error. The genes are TRBV12-3 or TRBV12-4 and TRBJ2-3; 12 bases align to TRBD1. CDR3 length: 16 amino acids. CDR3 DNA sequence: TGTACCAGCACCCTCTCCCGGGACAGGGGGCATGATACGCAGTATTTT. It encodes CTSTLSRDRGHDTQYF.

The rearrangement uses TRBV27 and TRBJ2-1; tentative D call: TRBD2 (7 bases). Trimming left V 0 bases short and J 5 bases short, with 26 bases between. The CDR3 loop spans 20 amino acids. Germline V CDR1 and CDR2: MNHEY, SMNVEV (reference sequence). The CDR3 DNA sequence: TGTGCCAGCAGTTTATCATCGGTAGAGGTAGGGGGGGGCCGGGACAATGAGCAGTTCTTC. This gives the protein CASSLSSVEVGGGRDNEQFF.

This clonotype was observed a handful of times. The chain is built from TRBV11-2 and TRBJ2-5; D gene unclear. Germline V CDR1 and CDR2: SGHAT, FQNNGV. CDR3 length: 15 residues. The V gene lost 2 bases and the J gene lost 0 bases, with 10 bases spanning the gap. The CDR3 DNA reads TGTGCCAGCAGCTTAAGTGGCCGGTACCAAGAGACCCAGTACTTC. This sequence encodes CASSLSGRYQETQYF.

CDR3 loop: CASSEARGTNEKLFF. The CDR3, as DNA: TGTGCCAGCAGTGAAGCGAGGGGGACTAATGAAAAACTGTTTTTT. The rearrangement joins TRBV6-1 to TRBJ1-4; the D gene is possibly TRBD1 (6 bases). Trimming pared 0 bases from V and 2 bases from J, leaving 7 bases between. CDR1 is MNHNS and CDR2 is SASEGT in the germline V gene. The CDR3 has 15 residues.